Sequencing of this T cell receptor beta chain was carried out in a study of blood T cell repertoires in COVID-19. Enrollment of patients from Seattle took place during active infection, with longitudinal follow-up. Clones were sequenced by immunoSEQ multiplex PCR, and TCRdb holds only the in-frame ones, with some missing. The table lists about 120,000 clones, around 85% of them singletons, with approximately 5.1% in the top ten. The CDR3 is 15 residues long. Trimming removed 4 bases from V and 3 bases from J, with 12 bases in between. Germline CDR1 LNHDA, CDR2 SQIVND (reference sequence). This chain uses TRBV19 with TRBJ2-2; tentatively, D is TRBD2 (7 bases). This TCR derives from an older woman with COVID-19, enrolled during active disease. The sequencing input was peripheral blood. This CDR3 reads CASSRRGRDTGELFF. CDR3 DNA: TGTGCCAGTAGTAGGCGGGGGCGTGACACCGGGGAGCTGTTTTTT.